The present entry profiles one T cell receptor beta chain with its context. No antigen is known for it. The CDR3 is 14 amino acids. The germline CDR1 and CDR2 sequences are SGDLS and YYNGEE. Losses at the gene ends were 7 bases for V and 9 bases for J; bases not matched to a gene: 12. These data are taken from a study of OX40 agonist ivuxolimab in advanced cancers. The overall study: Dosing consisted of intravenous ivuxolimab at 0.01 to 10 mg/kg every 2 weeks. Findings of the study overall: Part of the nonresponder group also had normalized T-cell clonal expansion that was low. CD8+ T cells averaged more expanded clones than CD4+.

Clones were read by immunoSEQ multiplex PCR, and TCRdb kept only the in-frame ones, dropping some. Among under 20,000 clones listed, approximately 80% were seen once. The sample was CD4+ or CD8+ T cells sorted from blood, taken in a trial of the OX40 agonist ivuxolimab. This chain connects TRBV9 to TRBJ2-1; TRBD1 matches 8 bases. This TCR came from an adult with an advanced solid tumor such as melanoma, head and neck, liver or kidney cancer. This CDR3 reads CASGETGVFGEQFF. The CDR3 region has the DNA TGTGCCAGCGGCGAGACAGGGGTTTTCGGTGAGCAGTTCTTC.